This T cell receptor beta chain came from a study of T cells expressing NK-cell markers. TCRdb reprocessed the 5' RACE reads and reports one entry per CDR3 protein, with no DNA. This sample's table has 300,000 to 500,000 distinct CDR3 sequences. The TCR sequence derives from a woman aged 50 to 60 in good health. Sequenced: blood T cells: a sorted CD56 or NKG2C T cell subset, CD4+ or CD8+ T cells, or bulk PBMC T cells (not recorded which).

The CDR3 loop reads CASGVGGTLRDNEQFF. The chain couples TRBV19 to TRBJ2-1; TCRdb outputs TRBD2, but without DNA this stays unchecked. There are 16 residues in the CDR3. Germline V lookup: CDR1 LNHDA, CDR2 SQIVND (reference sequence).